The 20 T cell receptor beta chains in this list originate from one sample, sequenced in a study of T cell repertoires in ileal Crohn's disease. Sequencing was performed with immunoSEQ multiplex PCR; in TCRdb, only in-frame clones are kept and a portion is missing. The profile shows 55,000 to 65,000 clones, around 90% of them singletons. Time point indicated: neoterminal ileum biopsy at postoperative endoscopy, about 6 months after surgery. Sequenced sample: ileal tissue. All receptors come from an adult with Crohn's disease.

The rearrangement uses TRBV10-3 and TRBJ1-1; 9 bases fit TRBD1. The CDR3 contains 13 residues. J lost 0 bases, V lost 8 bases, and 1 base had no gene match. Germline CDR1 ENHRY, CDR2 SYGVKD. The CDR3, as DNA: TGTGCCATCGGGACAGGGCTGAACACTGAAGCTTTCTTT. Its translation is CAIGTGLNTEAFF.

Remarks on this clone: With a far larger clone one base away, a read error is the likely cause. The gene calls are TRBV28 and TRBJ1-2, with a tentative D call TRBD1 (6 bases). The V end lost 6 bases, the J end lost 6 bases, and 8 bases lay between the germline ends. The CDR3 sequence is 11 residues long. Per the germline V gene, CDR1 is MDHEN and CDR2 is SYDVKM. Here the CDR3 reads CASRQGDGYTF. DNA of the CDR3: TGTGCCAGCAGACAGGGTGATGGCTACACCTTC.

V and J are TRBV30 and TRBJ1-3; D unclear. The germline CDR1 and CDR2 sequences are GTSNPN and SVGIG (reference sequence). Deletions cut 2 bases from V and 4 bases from J, with 15 bases between. This CDR3 has 15 amino acids. The CDR3 protein is CAWSKSGGRGNTIYF. CDR3 DNA sequence: TGTGCCTGGAGTAAGTCTGGAGGGCGCGGAAACACCATATATTTT.

The chain has TRBV11-2 and TRBJ1-5, with a possible D match to TRBD1 (6 bases). From germline, CDR1 is SGHAT and CDR2 FQNNGV. This CDR3 comprises 14 residues. V was cut by 5 bases and J by 1 base, with 9 bases left in between. In DNA form, the CDR3 reads TGTGCCAGCAGCCCAGGGGACAGCAATCAGCCCCAGCATTTT. Amino acid sequence: CASSPGDSNQPQHF. The whole variable domain, filled in from reference TRBV11-2 and TRBJ1-5, reads EAGVAQSPRYKIIEKRQSVAFWCNPISGHATLYWYQQILGQGPKLLIQFQNNGVVDDSQLPKDRFSAERLKGVDSTLKIQPAKLEDSAVYLCASSPGDSNQPQHFGDGTRLSIL.

The chain employs TRBV11-2 and TRBJ2-3; D gene unclear. The CDR3 runs 16 residues. V was pared by 1 base and J by 0 bases, with 11 bases between. CDR1 and CDR2 (germline): SGHAT, FQNNGV. This CDR3 reads CASSLGLIGSTDTQYF. CDR3 bases: TGTGCCAGCAGCTTAGGTCTTATTGGCAGCACAGATACGCAGTATTTT. The full variable domain, rest sourced from reference TRBV11-2 and TRBJ2-3, is EAGVAQSPRYKIIEKRQSVAFWCNPISGHATLYWYQQILGQGPKLLIQFQNNGVVDDSQLPKDRFSAERLKGVDSTLKIQPAKLEDSAVYLCASSLGLIGSTDTQYFGPGTRLTVL.

This chain uses TRBV10-3 with TRBJ1-4; D possibly corresponds to TRBD1 (5 bases). CDR1 is ENHRY, CDR2 SYGVKD, per germline. Deletions cut 5 bases from V and 5 bases from J, with 15 bases between. The CDR3 runs 15 residues. In DNA, the CDR3 is TGTGCCATCAGTTCAAACCTGGGGGGAAATGAAAAACTGTTTTTT. As protein: CAISSNLGGNEKLFF.

The gene calls are TRBV19 and TRBJ1-2; D perhaps matches TRBD1 (6 bases). CDR1 and CDR2 from the germline V gene are LNHDA and SQIVND (reference sequence). V was pared by 5 bases and J by 5 bases, with 18 bases between. The CDR3 has 15 residues. CDR3 DNA: TGTGCCAGTAGTCCCCCGGGGGGGCGAGTATATGGCTACACCTTC. It specifies CASSPPGGRVYGYTF.

The V and J genes are TRBV29-1 and TRBJ2-7; 10 bases fit TRBD1. The CDR3 consists of 14 residues. CDR1 SQVTM and CDR2 ANQGSEA come from the germline V gene. J gave up 6 bases and V 3 bases, and 8 bases lay outside the gene matches. The CDR3 coding sequence is TGCAGCGTTGAGGGACAGGGGCTCTCTAGCGAGCAGTACTTC. Translation gives CSVEGQGLSSEQYF.

V gene TRBV18 combines with J gene TRBJ2-5, with D maybe TRBD1 (6 bases). The germline V gene encodes CDR1 KGHSH and CDR2 LQKENI. V lost 3 bases and J 0 bases, leaving 11 bases between the germline ends. The length of the CDR3 is 15 residues. The CDR3 is CASSPRTEYQETQYF. The CDR3 bases are TGTGCCAGCTCACCCCGGACAGAGTACCAAGAGACCCAGTACTTC.

This chain connects TRBV7-3 to TRBJ2-2, with TRBD2 matching over 14 bases. The CDR3 runs to 18 residues. CDR1 and CDR2 from the germline V gene are SGHTA and FQGTGA. V gave up 5 bases and J gave up 2 bases; unmatched junction bases: 7. The CDR3 nucleotides read TGTGCCAGCAGCACCCGACTAGCGGGAGGGCAAAACACCGGGGAGCTGTTTTTT. The encoded protein is CASSTRLAGGQNTGELFF.

This chain joins TRBV6-6 and TRBJ1-2; D not resolved. The CDR3 extends over 13 amino acids. V was cut by 0 bases and J by 7 bases, with 9 bases left in between. Germline V lookup: CDR1 MNHNY, CDR2 SVGAGI (reference sequence). CDR3 amino acids: CASSYSSGVGYTF. The CDR3 region has the DNA TGTGCCAGCAGTTACTCGAGCGGGGTTGGCTACACCTTC.

The rearrangement joins TRBV5-6 to TRBJ2-2, with 7 bases aligning to TRBD2. Germline values: CDR1 SGHDT, CDR2 YYEEEE. The V and J ends lost 2 bases and 5 bases, in that order; junction bases with no gene match: 15. This CDR3 spans 18 amino acids. The CDR3 loop reads CASSFLGREWERTGELFF. The CDR3 bases are TGTGCCAGCAGCTTTTTAGGGCGGGAGTGGGAGCGTACCGGGGAGCTGTTTTTT.

V gene TRBV20-1 combines with J gene TRBJ1-2; D remains ambiguous. The CDR3 consists of 11 residues. Germline CDR1 DFQATT, CDR2 SNEGSKA (reference sequence). V was clipped by 6 bases and J by 8 bases, with 13 bases between them. The CDR3 DNA sequence: TGCAGTGCATCACTACTGGAGGGCTACACCTTC. Translation: CSASLLEGYTF.

The chain recombines TRBV5-6 with TRBJ2-1; D not certain. The CDR3 totals 16 residues. The V gene lost 0 bases and the J gene lost 5 bases, with 15 bases spanning the gap. Germline CDR1 is SGHDT and CDR2 is YYEEEE. CDR3 residues: CASSLAMSGYNNEQFF. The CDR3 DNA reads as TGTGCCAGCAGCTTGGCCATGTCAGGCTACAACAATGAGCAGTTCTTC.

This clone was counted a few times. V gene TRBV5-5 combines with J gene TRBJ2-7; 8 positions match TRBD1. Germline trimming cut 0 bases from V and 3 bases from J; bases unmatched to any gene: 5. Germline CDR1 reads SGHKS; CDR2 reads YYEKEE (reference sequence). The CDR3 has 15 amino acids. DNA of the CDR3: TGTGCCAGCAGCTTGGTGGGGACAGGTGTCTACGAGCAGTACTTC. This translates into CASSLVGTGVYEQYF.

The rearrangement joins TRBV5-4 to TRBJ2-7; D perhaps matches TRBD1 (5 bases). The CDR3 spans 15 residues. V dropped 2 bases and J dropped 1 base, with 13 bases sitting between them. The germline CDR1 and CDR2 sequences are SGHNT and YYREEE (reference sequence). The CDR3 spells CASSFYDSPSYEQYF. In DNA form, the CDR3 reads TGTGCCAGCAGCTTTTACGACAGCCCATCCTACGAGCAGTACTTC.

The chain couples TRBV15 to TRBJ1-2; D may be TRBD1 (5 bases). The V end was cut by 4 bases, the J end by 2 bases, with 11 bases between. There are 14 residues in the CDR3. The V gene's germline CDR1 is LNHNV and CDR2 YYDKDF (reference sequence). The CDR3 DNA follows: TGTGCCACCAGCATCGGACACGAGAACTATGGCTACACCTTC. This gives the protein CATSIGHENYGYTF.

The V gene is TRBV9, the J gene TRBJ2-3; 8 bases are a match to TRBD1. Germline V lookup: CDR1 SGDLS, CDR2 YYNGEE. Germline trimming cut 1 base from V and 4 bases from J; bases unmatched to any gene: 23. The CDR3 contains 21 residues. The CDR3 protein is CASSVTSYGTGLYEGPDTQYF. CDR3 sequence (DNA): TGTGCCAGCAGCGTAACTTCTTACGGGACAGGTCTTTACGAAGGACCAGATACGCAGTATTTT. Full variable domain (outside the CDR3, taken from reference TRBV9 and TRBJ2-3): DSGVTQTPKHLITATGQRVTLRCSPRSGDLSVYWYQQSLDQGLQFLIQYYNGEERAKGNILERFSAQQFPDLHSELNLSSLELGDSALYFCASSVTSYGTGLYEGPDTQYFGPGTRLTVL.

V and J are TRBV7-2 and TRBJ2-7; D may be TRBD2 (5 bases). V was trimmed by 4 bases and J by 3 bases, leaving 13 bases between them. The CDR3 has 14 amino acids. Looked up from germline, CDR1 is SGHTA and CDR2 is FQGNSA. The CDR3 DNA is TGTGCCAGCAGCTACGGAGGTCCGGGCTACGAGCAGTACTTC. Translated, it gives CASSYGGPGYEQYF.

The table lists this clone with a count of one. The chain is built from TRBV5-4 and TRBJ1-5; the D is unclear. With 4 bases removed from V and 1 base from J, the gap between germline ends came to 9 bases. The CDR3 spans 14 residues. Per the germline V gene, CDR1 is SGHNT and CDR2 is YYREEE (reference sequence). The CDR3 DNA reads TGTGCCAGCAGCAACGGAGGGAGCAATCAGCCCCAGCATTTT. Residues: CASSNGGSNQPQHF.